Listed below are T cell receptor beta chains from one sample, sequenced in a study of blood T cell repertoires in COVID-19. This table comes from immunoSEQ multiplex PCR, and its TCRdb copy is limited to in-frame clones, with some not included. The data hold 100,000 to 120,000 clones, with roughly 80% observed a single time. What was sequenced was peripheral blood. These receptors were taken from a middle-aged woman with acute or convalescent COVID-19. Each CDR3 is given with its conserved first and last residue. D genes are given only for firm matches. Rows may omit the clone size; those that give it use once, few, many or a size class.

V gene	clone size	D gene	J gene	CDR3 protein	CDR3 DNA
TRBV9	few	NA	TRBJ1-5	CASSVGQGNQPQHF	TGTGCCAGCAGCGTAGGACAGGGCAATCAGCCCCAGCATTTT
TRBV3-1/TRBV3-2	NA	TRBD2	TRBJ2-2	CAIHSGGAHGELFF	TGTGCCATACATTCGGGGGGGGCCCACGGGGAGCTGTTTTTT
TRBV11-1	few	TRBD1	TRBJ1-5	CASSPGTGGSQPQHF	TGTGCCAGCAGCCCCGGGACAGGGGGTAGTCAGCCCCAGCATTTT
TRBV6-5	NA	NA	TRBJ1-2	CASRDGQLYGYTF	TGTGCCAGCAGGGATGGACAGCTCTATGGCTACACCTTC
TRBV2	NA	NA	TRBJ2-7	CASVRDSSSYEQYF	TGTGCCAGCGTACGGGACTCGAGCTCCTACGAGCAGTACTTC
TRBV19	few	NA	TRBJ1-3	CASRPTGISGNTIYF	TGTGCCAGTAGGCCGACGGGAATCTCTGGAAACACCATATATTTT
TRBV24-1	NA	NA	TRBJ2-3	CATSELRGQRGDTQYF	TGTGCCACCAGCGAGCTACGTGGTCAGAGGGGGGATACGCAGTATTTT
TRBV5-1	NA	NA	TRBJ1-5	CASSPGGGRGNQPQHF	TGCGCCAGCAGCCCCGGGGGGGGAAGGGGCAATCAGCCCCAGCATTTT
TRBV19	NA	NA	TRBJ1-2	CASSIQSGDNGYTF	TGTGCCAGTAGTATACAGAGTGGGGACAATGGCTACACCTTC
TRBV20-1	NA	NA	TRBJ2-5	CSARRETQYF	TGCAGTGCTAGACGGGAGACCCAGTACTTC
TRBV6-5	NA	NA	TRBJ1-2	CASSHTGSYGYTF	TGTGCCAGCAGCCACACAGGAAGCTATGGCTACACCTTC
TRBV7-9	NA	NA	TRBJ1-1	CASSYRQKNTEAFF	TGTGCCAGCAGCTACCGACAGAAGAACACTGAAGCTTTCTTT
TRBV7-9	NA	NA	TRBJ1-1	CASSLASTLNTEAFF	TGTGCCAGCAGCTTAGCCAGTACCTTGAACACTGAAGCTTTCTTT
TRBV7-9	NA	NA	TRBJ1-1	CASSPSLNTEAFF	TGTGCCAGCAGCCCCTCTTTGAACACTGAAGCTTTCTTT
TRBV5-4	NA	TRBD2	TRBJ2-1	CASSLVAGKDNEQFF	TGTGCCAGCAGCTTGGTAGCGGGTAAAGACAATGAGCAGTTCTTC
TRBV30	NA	NA	TRBJ1-1	CAWSQKRQFNTEAFF	TGTGCCTGGAGTCAAAAGCGACAGTTTAACACTGAAGCTTTCTTT
TRBV21-1	NA	NA	TRBJ1-5	CASSIGECNQPQHF	TGTGCCAGCTCCATCGGGGAATGCAATCAGCCCCAGCATTTT
TRBV27	NA	NA	TRBJ1-2	CASSLVPGLTYGYTF	TGTGCCAGCAGTTTAGTTCCGGGACTGACCTATGGCTACACCTTC
TRBV6-5	NA	TRBD2	TRBJ2-1	CASTPLAGGPDEQFF	TGTGCCAGCACCCCACTAGCGGGGGGTCCGGATGAGCAGTTCTTC
TRBV6-6	NA	TRBD2	TRBJ2-5	CASSPGGETQYF	TGTGCCAGCTCCCCGGGGGGAGAGACCCAGTACTTC
TRBV3-1/TRBV3-2	NA	NA	TRBJ1-3	CASSQGDSPGNTIYF	TGTGCCAGCAGCCAAGGAGACAGCCCTGGAAACACCATATATTTT
TRBV18	NA	NA	TRBJ2-4	CASSRIDYIQYF	TGTGCCAGCTCACGGATTGACTACATTCAGTACTTC
TRBV15	NA	TRBD1	TRBJ1-3	CATSVDRGYSGNTIYF	TGTGCCACCAGCGTAGACAGGGGGTACTCTGGAAACACCATATATTTT
TRBV19	NA	TRBD1	TRBJ2-7	CASSTGQGLHEQYF	TGTGCCAGTAGTACCGGACAGGGGCTCCACGAGCAGTACTTC
TRBV2	NA	NA	TRBJ1-1	CASTAIGDKNTEAFF	TGTGCCAGCACTGCAATTGGGGACAAGAACACTGAAGCTTTCTTT
TRBV19	once	NA	TRBJ2-2	CASSSQPSNTGELFF	TGTGCCAGTAGTTCACAGCCCTCGAACACCGGGGAGCTGTTTTTT
TRBV18	NA	TRBD2	TRBJ2-1	CASSPPNSGEYNEQFF	TGTGCCAGCTCACCACCTAATAGCGGGGAATACAATGAGCAGTTCTTC
TRBV19	NA	NA	TRBJ2-7	CATSQGRAYEQYF	TGTGCCACCTCCCAGGGGAGAGCATACGAGCAGTACTTC
TRBV10-3	NA	NA	TRBJ1-1	CAIREKQVNTEAFF	TGTGCCATCAGGGAAAAACAGGTTAACACTGAAGCTTTCTTT
TRBV11-2	NA	TRBD1	TRBJ1-1	CASSSAGQVNTEAFF	TGTGCCAGCAGCTCGGCCGGACAGGTTAACACTGAAGCTTTCTTT
TRBV2	NA	NA	TRBJ1-2	CASSEDRDYGYTF	TGTGCCAGCAGTGAAGATCGGGACTATGGCTACACCTTC
TRBV19	NA	TRBD1	TRBJ1-2	CASSIGTVYGYTF	TGTGCCAGTAGTATCGGGACAGTCTATGGCTACACCTTC
TRBV30	NA	NA	TRBJ2-7	CAWSPGSYEQYF	TGTGCCTGGAGTCCAGGGTCGTACGAGCAGTACTTC
TRBV6-2/TRBV6-3	NA	TRBD2	TRBJ2-2	CASSPHSGGVPTGELFF	TGTGCCAGCAGTCCCCATAGCGGGGGGGTACCCACCGGGGAGCTGTTTTTT
TRBV25-1	NA	NA	TRBJ1-4	CASSPLGGGREKLFF	TGTGCCAGCAGTCCTCTGGGGGGGGGCCGGGAAAAACTGTTTTTT
TRBV19	once	NA	TRBJ1-2	CASSIRQTRDNYGYTF	TGTGCCAGTAGTATCCGACAGACCCGAGATAACTATGGCTACACCTTC
TRBV5-6	NA	TRBD1	TRBJ2-2	CASSLVSGTGSTGELFF	TGTGCCAGCAGCTTGGTATCAGGGACAGGGTCTACCGGGGAGCTGTTTTTT
TRBV9	NA	NA	TRBJ2-1	CASSVDDSSYNEQFF	TGTGCCAGCAGCGTAGACGACAGCTCCTACAATGAGCAGTTCTTC
TRBV12-3/TRBV12-4	NA	NA	TRBJ1-2	CASTRVGYGYTF	TGTGCCAGCACCCGGGTGGGCTATGGCTACACCTTC
TRBV3-1/TRBV3-2	few	NA	TRBJ1-5	CASSRPGQPQHF	TGTGCCAGCAGCCGGCCGGGTCAGCCCCAGCATTTT
TRBV4-3	NA	TRBD2	TRBJ2-7	CASSQEIAGGQQYF	TGCGCCAGCAGCCAAGAGATAGCGGGGGGACAGCAGTACTTC
TRBV5-1	once	TRBD2	TRBJ2-1	CASSVSGGLYNEQFF	TGCGCCAGCAGCGTTAGCGGGGGCCTCTACAATGAGCAGTTCTTC
TRBV30	NA	NA	TRBJ1-5	CAWSPQGQPQHF	TGTGCCTGGAGCCCGCAGGGTCAGCCCCAGCATTTT
TRBV5-1	NA	TRBD1	TRBJ1-1	CASSQGGSNTEAFF	TGCGCCAGCAGCCAGGGGGGCTCGAACACTGAAGCTTTCTTT